These 20 T cell receptor beta chains share one sample of origin, sequenced in a study of cytomegalovirus exposure and HLA in healthy donors. Only in-frame clones appear in the TCRdb table, and some are missing; sequencing was by immunoSEQ multiplex PCR. The data show 90,000 to 150,000 clones, approximately 90% seen once. The sequencing sample was made of PBMCs. The origin of the receptors is a woman in her late teens or twenties in good health and CMV-seropositive.

The rearrangement joins TRBV9 to TRBJ1-2; a weak D match, TRBD1 (6 bases). CDR3 length: 11 residues. The germline gives CDR1 SGDLS, CDR2 YYNGEE. The CDR3: CATGSNYGYTF. CDR3 DNA sequence: TGTGCGACAGGCTCTAACTATGGCTACACCTTC.

This chain joins TRBV7-9 and TRBJ1-2; D remains ambiguous. The CDR3 loop spans 13 amino acids. V was pared by 3 bases and J by 3 bases, with 8 bases between. CDR1 is SEHNR, CDR2 FQNEAQ, per germline (reference sequence). DNA for the CDR3: TGTGCCAGCAGCTTCTCAGGCGACTATGGCTACACCTTC. Its protein product is CASSFSGDYGYTF.

The chain recombines TRBV18 with TRBJ1-5, with 9 bases identical to TRBD1. Germline V gene lookup returns CDR1 KGHSH and CDR2 LQKENI. The CDR3 has 16 residues. The J segment lost 7 bases and the V segment lost 0 bases, leaving 7 bases of the junction unmatched. The CDR3 DNA reads TGTGCCAGCTCACCACCGGGACAGGGTGATCGCCAGCCCCAGCATTTT. This encodes CASSPPGQGDRQPQHF.

The chain is built from TRBV5-6 and TRBJ1-3; tentatively, D is TRBD1 (5 bases). Germline V lookup: CDR1 SGHDT, CDR2 YYEEEE. V lost 5 bases to trimming and J lost 4 bases, with 10 bases between them. CDR3 length equals 13 residues. CDR3 sequence: CASRPGYGNTIYF. The CDR3 DNA reads TGTGCCAGCAGGCCAGGGTACGGAAACACCATATATTTT.

This clone has a handful of counts. The chain employs TRBV2 and TRBJ1-2, with 10 bases fitting TRBD1. This CDR3 contains 12 residues. Germline CDR1 reads SNHLY; CDR2 reads FYNNEI. CDR3 coding DNA: TGTGACCCGACAGGGGGCAACTATGGCTACACCTTC. As protein: CDPTGGNYGYTF.

The J gene is TRBJ2-3, the V gene TRBV19; TRBD2 agrees at 11 bases. V lost 10 bases and J lost 3; bases outside the gene matches: 9. Germline assignment: CDR1 LNHDA and CDR2 SQIVND (reference sequence). This CDR3 is 15 amino acids long. The CDR3: CATVSGRASTDTQYF. DNA for the CDR3: TGTGCCACCGTTAGCGGGAGGGCGTCGACAGATACGCAGTATTTT.

The rearrangement joins TRBV5-1 to TRBJ1-3, with D perhaps TRBD1 (5 bases). CDR1 is SGHRS, CDR2 YFSETQ, per germline. The CDR3 sequence is 16 residues long. V was shortened by 4 bases and J by 4 bases, with 18 bases between the two germline ends. The CDR3 loop is CASSPREGHVGNTIYF. The CDR3 bases are TGCGCCAGCAGCCCAAGGGAGGGGCACGTCGGAAACACCATATATTTT.

The V gene is TRBV5-6, the J gene TRBJ1-1; 12 bases fit TRBD1. The CDR3 contains 16 residues. The junction had 10 bases not matched to a gene; V was cut back by 4 bases and J by 6 bases. Germline loops: CDR1 SGHDT, CDR2 YYEEEE. CDR3 residues: CASSIPGQGAIAEAFF. CDR3 sequence (DNA): TGTGCCAGCAGCATCCCGGGACAGGGGGCTATCGCTGAAGCTTTCTTT.

This clone was detected once. The chain links TRBV11-3 to TRBJ1-1; D unclear. Trimming shortened V by 3 bases and J by 1 base, and 12 bases separated the two germline ends. The CDR3 runs to 15 residues. Looked up from germline, CDR1 is SGHNT and CDR2 is YENEEA. The CDR3 DNA reads as TGTGCCAGCAGCTTCTTAAGGTCAGGGAACACTGAAGCTTTCTTT. Amino acid sequence: CASSFLRSGNTEAFF.

This chain connects TRBV2 to TRBJ1-1; D is unclear. Germline CDR1 reads SNHLY; CDR2 reads FYNNEI. The CDR3 is made up of 15 amino acids. Deletions cut 0 bases from V and 1 base from J, with 9 bases between. Here the CDR3 reads CASSEALPGNTEAFF. The CDR3 DNA sequence: TGTGCCAGCAGTGAAGCGCTGCCAGGGAACACTGAAGCTTTCTTT.

This chain joins TRBV25-1 and TRBJ2-7; tentatively, D is TRBD1 (6 bases). Per the germline V gene, CDR1 is MGHDK and CDR2 is SYGVNS. Trimming took off 3 bases at V and 4 bases at J, with 10 bases between the two ends. The CDR3 length is 13 residues. The CDR3 reads CASSDPGQYEQYF. The DNA of the CDR3 is TGTGCCAGCAGTGACCCTGGACAGTACGAGCAGTACTTC.

The genes are TRBV6-5 and TRBJ1-3; TRBD1 is a possible D gene (6 bases). V was cut by 9 bases and J by 2 bases, with 14 bases left in between. The CDR3 sequence is 14 residues long. Germline CDR1 and CDR2: MNHEY and SVGAGI. CDR3 sequence reads: CASRGGRTGNTIYF. The CDR3 DNA follows: TGTGCCAGTCGGGGGGGGCGAACTGGAAACACCATATATTTT.

This sequence joins TRBV11-3 and TRBJ2-7, with D perhaps matching TRBD1 (6 bases). The CDR3 loop spans 15 amino acids. V was trimmed by 4 bases and J by 2 bases, leaving 15 bases between them. The V gene's germline CDR1 is SGHNT and CDR2 YENEEA. CDR3 nucleotides: TGTGCCAGCAGCTCTTGGAACAGGGATACCTACGAGCAGTACTTC. Translated: CASSSWNRDTYEQYF.

The chain carries TRBV9 and TRBJ2-7, with TRBD1 as a possible D gene (5 bases). The CDR3 sequence is 15 residues long. Germline-derived CDR1 and CDR2 are SGDLS and YYNGEE. Trimming cost V 1 base and J 6 bases, with 17 bases left between them. The CDR3 DNA reads TGTGCCAGCAGCGTACAAGGGGAAGGGCCTCGCGAGCAGTACTTC. Protein: CASSVQGEGPREQYF.

The rearrangement uses TRBV2 and TRBJ1-4, with TRBD1 matching over 7 bases. After removal of 11 bases from V and 2 bases from J, the junction contained 5 bases not matched to a gene. There are 13 residues in the CDR3. Germline CDR1 and CDR2: SNHLY and FYNNEI. CDR3 loop: CAARQGTNEKLFF. The CDR3 region has the DNA TGTGCCGCACGACAGGGCACTAATGAAAAACTGTTTTTT.

The J gene is TRBJ2-1, the V gene TRBV25-1; 9 bases match TRBD2. Germline-derived CDR1 and CDR2 are MGHDK and SYGVNS. V shed 3 bases and J 7 bases; nucleotides not matched to a gene: 4. The CDR3 has 14 residues. The chain's CDR3 is CASSDRAGGNEQFF. CDR3 in DNA: TGTGCCAGCAGTGATCGGGCGGGGGGGAATGAGCAGTTCTTC.

This clone was recorded once. The chain employs TRBV11-1 and TRBJ1-2, with D perhaps TRBD1 (5 bases). CDR1 SGHAT and CDR2 FQDESV come from the germline V gene (reference sequence). This CDR3 region has 16 residues. With 4 bases removed from V and 1 base from J, the gap between germline ends came to 16 bases. CDR3 bases: TGTGCCAGCAGCTCGACAGATGGGGCTTTTAACTATGGCTACACCTTC. It translates to CASSSTDGAFNYGYTF. Full variable domain (rest looked up from reference TRBV11-1 and TRBJ1-2): EAEVAQSPRYKITEKSQAVAFWCDPISGHATLYWYRQILGQGPELLVQFQDESVVDDSQLPKDRFSAERLKGVDSTLKIQPAELGDSAMYLCASSSTDGAFNYGYTFGSGTRLTVV.

This clone was found once. The chain links TRBV7-2 to TRBJ1-2; 7 bases map to TRBD1. Unmatched junction bases numbered 11, after V lost 5 bases and J lost 5 bases. Germline V gene sequence: CDR1 SGHTA, CDR2 FQGNSA. The CDR3 runs to 15 residues. Written as DNA, the CDR3 is TGTGCCAGCAGCATACGACAGGGATCGACGTATGGCTACACCTTC. It translates to CASSIRQGSTYGYTF.

The chain is built from TRBV5-6 and TRBJ2-1; no clear D. The CDR3 is made up of 13 amino acids. From germline, CDR1 is SGHDT and CDR2 YYEEEE. Trimming removed 0 bases from V and 7 bases from J, with 8 bases in between. CDR3 in amino acids: CASSLDYQNEQFF. The DNA of the CDR3 is TGTGCCAGCAGCTTGGATTATCAGAATGAGCAGTTCTTC.

This rearrangement joins TRBV25-1 to TRBJ2-7, with TRBD2 matching over 11 bases. The trim removed 8 bases at V and 6 bases at J, leaving 9 bases unmatched. CDR1 and CDR2 (germline): MGHDK, SYGVNS. This CDR3 is built from 14 residues. CDR3 loop: CASARSGRASEQYF. CDR3 nucleotide sequence: TGTGCCAGCGCCCGTAGCGGGAGGGCCTCCGAGCAGTACTTC.